A selection of T cell receptor beta chains follows, all from one sample in a study of T-cell reconstitution after alpha-beta-depleted transplantation in children. TCRdb passed the PCR reads through MiXCR, listing each CDR3 protein once. The data contain around 680,000 distinct CDR3 sequences, 16% of them seen just once; the ten biggest clones take up 1.1%. The input for sequencing was PBMCs from the stem cell graft donor, taken from the stem cell graft. All receptors derive from a human donor who donated a stem cell graft to a child with acute myeloid leukemia. Each CDR3 is given with its conserved first and last residue. The D gene is left open where the match is weak. For some rows the clone size is stated as once, few or many, or as a class when expanded; others skip it.

D gene: NA; J gene: TRBJ1-1; V gene: TRBV20-1; clone size: many; CDR3 DNA: TGCAGTGCTAGGTTGCGAGGGAGTACTGAAGCTTTCTTT; CDR3 protein: CSARLRGSTEAFF
D gene: NA; J gene: TRBJ2-3; V gene: TRBV27; clone size: few; CDR3 DNA: TGTGCCAGTAGAGGGGGGCTGGAAGATACGCAGTATTTT; CDR3 protein: CASRGGLEDTQYF
D gene: TRBD2; J gene: TRBJ2-1; V gene: TRBV20-1; clone size: few; CDR3 DNA: TGCAGTGCTAGAGATTCCCTAGCGGTGACCTACAATGAGCAGTTCTTC; CDR3 protein: CSARDSLAVTYNEQFF
D gene: TRBD1; J gene: TRBJ1-5; V gene: TRBV20-1; clone size: NA; CDR3 DNA: TGCAGTGCTATTAAAGGGACAGGAAATCAGCCCCAGCATTTT; CDR3 protein: CSAIKGTGNQPQHF
D gene: NA; J gene: TRBJ2-6; V gene: TRBV7-2; clone size: NA; CDR3 DNA: TGTGCCGGCTCAGGGTTTCCCTCTGGGGCCAACGTCCTGACTTTC; CDR3 protein: CAGSGFPSGANVLTF
D gene: TRBD2; J gene: TRBJ2-5; V gene: TRBV6-5; clone size: many; CDR3 DNA: TGTGCCAGCAAAGCGGGGGGTGTTCTGGGGACCCAGTACTTC; CDR3 protein: CASKAGGVLGTQYF
D gene: TRBD2; J gene: TRBJ2-2; V gene: TRBV6-1; clone size: NA; CDR3 DNA: TGTGCCAGTGGGACTAGCCCTAGCACCGGGGAGCTGTTTTTT; CDR3 protein: CASGTSPSTGELFF
D gene: NA; J gene: TRBJ1-1; V gene: TRBV10-3; clone size: NA; CDR3 DNA: TGTGCCATCAGTGAAGTGTTGGGACACTTGAACACTGAAGCTTTCTTT; CDR3 protein: CAISEVLGHLNTEAFF
D gene: NA; J gene: TRBJ2-5; V gene: TRBV20-1; clone size: many; CDR3 DNA: TGCAGTGCCGTGACTCCCCGGCGATCAGAGACCCAGTACTTC; CDR3 protein: CSAVTPRRSETQYF
D gene: NA; J gene: TRBJ1-6; V gene: TRBV20-1; clone size: many; CDR3 DNA: TGCAGTGCTAGAGCCTCCGGGACAACCTTTTCACCCCTCCACTTT; CDR3 protein: CSARASGTTFSPLHF
D gene: NA; J gene: TRBJ2-5; V gene: TRBV12-3/TRBV12-4; clone size: many; CDR3 DNA: TGTGCCAGCAGTTTAGTAAAAGGGACCCAGTACTTC; CDR3 protein: CASSLVKGTQYF
D gene: NA; J gene: TRBJ2-7; V gene: TRBV5-4; clone size: NA; CDR3 DNA: TGTGCCAGCAGCGTCGGGGAGGTCTACGAGCAGTACTTC; CDR3 protein: CASSVGEVYEQYF
D gene: TRBD2; J gene: TRBJ2-5; V gene: TRBV20-1; clone size: many; CDR3 DNA: TGCAGTGCAACACCGGGCCGGGGAGGGGAGACCCAGTACTTC; CDR3 protein: CSATPGRGGETQYF
D gene: TRBD2; J gene: TRBJ2-1; V gene: TRBV6-5; clone size: many; CDR3 DNA: TGTGCCAGCAGTTCGATAGCGGGGGTGAATGAGCAGTTCTTC; CDR3 protein: CASSSIAGVNEQFF
D gene: TRBD1; J gene: TRBJ2-6; V gene: TRBV9; clone size: few; CDR3 DNA: TGTGCCAGCAGCGCCCACAGGGGGCGGTCTGGGGCCAACGTCCTGACTTTC; CDR3 protein: CASSAHRGRSGANVLTF
D gene: NA; J gene: TRBJ2-3; V gene: TRBV11-3; clone size: NA; CDR3 DNA: TGTGCCAGCAGCCTTATGGGGTTGCGGGATACGCAGTATTTT; CDR3 protein: CASSLMGLRDTQYF
D gene: NA; J gene: TRBJ1-4; V gene: TRBV12-3/TRBV12-4; clone size: NA; CDR3 DNA: TGTGCCAGCAGCCCGAGCACGTCAACTAATGAAAAACTGTTTTTT; CDR3 protein: CASSPSTSTNEKLFF
D gene: NA; J gene: TRBJ2-5; V gene: TRBV7-2; clone size: few; CDR3 DNA: TGTGCCAGCAGCTTTATTCGACGCTTCCAAGAGACCCAGTACTTC; CDR3 protein: CASSFIRRFQETQYF
D gene: TRBD1; J gene: TRBJ1-1; V gene: TRBV7-2; clone size: NA; CDR3 DNA: TGTGCCAGCAGCCTACGACAGGGGGCGGGGACTGAAGCTTTCTTT; CDR3 protein: CASSLRQGAGTEAFF
D gene: TRBD1; J gene: TRBJ1-4; V gene: TRBV25-1; clone size: few; CDR3 DNA: TGTGCCAGCAGTGCCTGGGAGGGGGCGACTAATGAAAAACTGTTTTTT; CDR3 protein: CASSAWEGATNEKLFF
D gene: NA; J gene: TRBJ1-2; V gene: TRBV20-1; clone size: many; CDR3 DNA: TGCAGTGCTAGGCAGGGGACCTATGGCTACACCTTC; CDR3 protein: CSARQGTYGYTF
D gene: TRBD2; J gene: TRBJ2-1; V gene: TRBV5-1; clone size: few; CDR3 DNA: TGCGCCAGCAGCTTGGCCCTTAGCGTGCGGGGGGACAATGAGCAGTTCTTC; CDR3 protein: CASSLALSVRGDNEQFF